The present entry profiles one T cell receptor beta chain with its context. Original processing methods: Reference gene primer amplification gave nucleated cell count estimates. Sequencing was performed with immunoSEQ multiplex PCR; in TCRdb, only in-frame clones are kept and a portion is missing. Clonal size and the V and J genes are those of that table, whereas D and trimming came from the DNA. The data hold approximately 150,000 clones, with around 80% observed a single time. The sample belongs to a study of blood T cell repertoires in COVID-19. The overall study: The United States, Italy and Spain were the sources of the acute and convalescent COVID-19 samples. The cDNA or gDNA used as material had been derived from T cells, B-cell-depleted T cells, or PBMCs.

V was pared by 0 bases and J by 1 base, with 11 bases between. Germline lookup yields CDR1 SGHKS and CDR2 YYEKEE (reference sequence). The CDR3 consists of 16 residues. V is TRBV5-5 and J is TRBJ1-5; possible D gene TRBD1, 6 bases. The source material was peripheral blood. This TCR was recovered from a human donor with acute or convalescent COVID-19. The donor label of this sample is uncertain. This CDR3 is CASSLVGGLSNQPQHF. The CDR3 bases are TGTGCCAGCAGCTTGGTGGGGGGGCTGAGCAATCAGCCCCAGCATTTT.